This TCR beta chain was recorded in a study of blood T cells in healthy people across ages. A sample-barcoded 5' primer and a J-beta primer mix were used in a second PCR of roughly 7 to 12 cycles. A single record per CDR3 protein comes from TCRdb applying MiXCR to the 5' RACE reads. The sample lists about 1 million distinct CDR3 sequences; under 55% were seen once. Broader study findings: Researchers report that TCR beta diversity correlated strongly with naive T cell percentage.

Details on this clonotype: Its antigen remains unknown.

This CDR3 region has 13 residues. Germline-derived CDR1 and CDR2 are DFQATT and SNEGSKA (reference sequence). The origin of this receptor is an older woman in good health. Sequencing input: blood. The V gene is TRBV20-1, the J gene TRBJ2-3, with 8 bases lining up with TRBD2. The CDR3 coding sequence is TGCAGAACTACTAGCGGAGCCCTGGATACGCAGTATTTT. As protein: CRTTSGALDTQYF.